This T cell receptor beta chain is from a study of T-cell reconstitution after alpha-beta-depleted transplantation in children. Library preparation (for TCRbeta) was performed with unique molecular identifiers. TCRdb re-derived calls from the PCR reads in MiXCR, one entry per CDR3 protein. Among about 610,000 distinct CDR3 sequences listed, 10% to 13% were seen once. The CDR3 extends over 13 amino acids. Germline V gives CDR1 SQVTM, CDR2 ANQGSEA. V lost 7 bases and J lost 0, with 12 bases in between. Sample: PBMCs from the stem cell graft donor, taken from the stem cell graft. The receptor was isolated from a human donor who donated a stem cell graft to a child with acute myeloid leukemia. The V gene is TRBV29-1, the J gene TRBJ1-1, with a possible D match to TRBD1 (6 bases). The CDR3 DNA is TGCAGCGGGACGACAGGCATGAACACTGAAGCTTTCTTT. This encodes CSGTTGMNTEAFF.